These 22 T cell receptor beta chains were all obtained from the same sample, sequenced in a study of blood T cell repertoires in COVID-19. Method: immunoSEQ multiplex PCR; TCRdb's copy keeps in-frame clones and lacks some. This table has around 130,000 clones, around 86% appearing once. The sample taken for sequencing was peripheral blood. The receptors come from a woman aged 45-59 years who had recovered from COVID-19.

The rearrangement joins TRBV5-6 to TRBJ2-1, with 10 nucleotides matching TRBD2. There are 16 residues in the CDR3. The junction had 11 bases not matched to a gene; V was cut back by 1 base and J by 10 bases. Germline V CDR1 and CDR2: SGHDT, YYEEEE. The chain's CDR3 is CASSLLVLAGRKEQFF. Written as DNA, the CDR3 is TGTGCCAGCAGCTTGTTGGTACTAGCGGGAAGGAAGGAGCAGTTCTTC.

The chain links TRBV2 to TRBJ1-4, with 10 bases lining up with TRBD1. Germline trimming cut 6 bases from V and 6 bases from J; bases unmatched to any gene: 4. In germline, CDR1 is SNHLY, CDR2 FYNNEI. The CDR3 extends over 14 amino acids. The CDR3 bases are TGTGCCAGCAGCCGGACAGGGGGGGATGAAAAACTGTTTTTT. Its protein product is CASSRTGGDEKLFF.

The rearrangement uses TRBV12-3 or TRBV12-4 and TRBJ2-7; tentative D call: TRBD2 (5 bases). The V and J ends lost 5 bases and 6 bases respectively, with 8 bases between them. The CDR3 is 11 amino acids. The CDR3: CASSHEGEQYF. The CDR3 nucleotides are TGTGCCAGCAGTCATGAGGGCGAGCAGTACTTC.

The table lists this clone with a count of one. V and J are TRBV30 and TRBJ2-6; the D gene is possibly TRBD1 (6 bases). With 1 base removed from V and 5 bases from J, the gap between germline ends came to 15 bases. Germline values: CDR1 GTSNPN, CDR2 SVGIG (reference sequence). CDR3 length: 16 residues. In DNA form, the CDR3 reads TGTGCCTGGAGTGGGGACACCGCCTCGAGGGCCAACGTCCTGACTTTC. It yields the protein CAWSGDTASRANVLTF.

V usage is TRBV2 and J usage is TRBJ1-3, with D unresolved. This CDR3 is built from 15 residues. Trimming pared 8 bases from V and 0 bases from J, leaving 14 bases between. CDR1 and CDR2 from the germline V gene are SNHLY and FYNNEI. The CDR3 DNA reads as TGTGCCAGCCGTCAGACACCCGCCTCTGGAAACACCATATATTTT. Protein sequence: CASRQTPASGNTIYF.

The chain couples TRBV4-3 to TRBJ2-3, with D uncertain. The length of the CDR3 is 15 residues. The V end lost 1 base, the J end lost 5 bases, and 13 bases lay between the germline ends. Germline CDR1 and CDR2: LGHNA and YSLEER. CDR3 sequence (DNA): TGCGCCAGCAGCCAAGCCGCCGCCACGGTAGATACGCAGTATTTT. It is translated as CASSQAAATVDTQYF.

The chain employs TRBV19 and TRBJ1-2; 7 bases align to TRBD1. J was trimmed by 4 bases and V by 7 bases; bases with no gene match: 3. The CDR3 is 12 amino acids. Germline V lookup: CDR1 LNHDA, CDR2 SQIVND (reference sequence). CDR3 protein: CASTGQAYGYTF. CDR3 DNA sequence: TGTGCCAGTACCGGACAGGCCTATGGCTACACCTTC.

CDR3 sequence: CASSYGRGSEKLFF. The DNA of the CDR3 is TGTGCCAGCAGTTACGGGAGAGGGAGCGAAAAACTGTTTTTT. The rearrangement joins TRBV6-5 to TRBJ1-4, with D unresolved. V dropped 2 bases and J dropped 8 bases, with 12 bases sitting between them. The CDR3 runs 14 residues. Per germline, CDR1 MNHEY and CDR2 SVGAGI.

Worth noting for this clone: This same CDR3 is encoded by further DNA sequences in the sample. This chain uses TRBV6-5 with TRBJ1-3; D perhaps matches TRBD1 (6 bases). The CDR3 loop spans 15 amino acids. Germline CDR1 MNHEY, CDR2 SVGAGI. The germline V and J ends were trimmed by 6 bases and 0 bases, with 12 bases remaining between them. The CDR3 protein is CASSYRGSSGNTIYF. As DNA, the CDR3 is TGTGCCAGCAGCTATAGGGGGTCCTCTGGAAACACCATATATTTT.

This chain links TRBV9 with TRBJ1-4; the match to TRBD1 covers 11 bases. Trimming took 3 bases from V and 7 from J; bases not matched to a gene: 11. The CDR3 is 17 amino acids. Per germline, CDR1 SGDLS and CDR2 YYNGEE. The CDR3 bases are TGTGCCAGCAGCGCGGGGACAGGGGGTTTGATGGGTGAAAAACTGTTTTTT. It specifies CASSAGTGGLMGEKLFF.

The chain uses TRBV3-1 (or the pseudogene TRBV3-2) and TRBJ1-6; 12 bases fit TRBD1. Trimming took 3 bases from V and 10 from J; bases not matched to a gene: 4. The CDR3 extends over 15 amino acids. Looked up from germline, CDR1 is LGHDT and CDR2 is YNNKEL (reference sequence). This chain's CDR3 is CASSHGTGGRSPLHF. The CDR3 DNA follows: TGTGCCAGCAGCCACGGGACAGGGGGCAGGTCACCCCTCCACTTT.

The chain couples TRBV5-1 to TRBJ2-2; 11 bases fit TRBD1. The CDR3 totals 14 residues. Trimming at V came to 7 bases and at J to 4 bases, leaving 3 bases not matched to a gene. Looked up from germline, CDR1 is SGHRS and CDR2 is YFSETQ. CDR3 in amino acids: CASRGQGATGELFF. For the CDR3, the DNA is TGCGCCAGCCGAGGACAGGGGGCCACCGGGGAGCTGTTTTTT.

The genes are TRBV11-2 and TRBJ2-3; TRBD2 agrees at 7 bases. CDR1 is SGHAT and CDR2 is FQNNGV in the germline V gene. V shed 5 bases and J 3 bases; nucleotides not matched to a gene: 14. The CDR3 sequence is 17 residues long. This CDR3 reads CASSLRRRTRNTDTQYF. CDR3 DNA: TGTGCCAGCAGCCTCCGACGGAGGACTAGAAATACAGATACGCAGTATTTT.

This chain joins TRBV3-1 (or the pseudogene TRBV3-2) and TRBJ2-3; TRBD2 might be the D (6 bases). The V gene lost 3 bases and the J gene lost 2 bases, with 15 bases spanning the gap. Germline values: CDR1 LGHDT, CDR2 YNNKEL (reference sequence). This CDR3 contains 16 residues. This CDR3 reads CASSQRGASITDTQYF. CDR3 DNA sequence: TGTGCCAGCAGCCAGCGGGGAGCGAGTATCACAGATACGCAGTATTTT.

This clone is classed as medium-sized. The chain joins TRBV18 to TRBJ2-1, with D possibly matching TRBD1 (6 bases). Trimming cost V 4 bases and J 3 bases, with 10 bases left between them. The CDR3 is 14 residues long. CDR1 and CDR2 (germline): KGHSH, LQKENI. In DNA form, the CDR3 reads TGTGCCAGCTCACACACAGGGTACTACAATGAGCAGTTCTTC. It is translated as CASSHTGYYNEQFF. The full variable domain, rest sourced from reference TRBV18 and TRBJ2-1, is NAGVMQNPRHLVRRRGQEARLRCSPMKGHSHVYWYRQLPEEGLKFMVYLQKENIIDESGMPKERFSAEFPKEGPSILRIQQVVRGDSAAYFCASSHTGYYNEQFFGPGTRLTVL.

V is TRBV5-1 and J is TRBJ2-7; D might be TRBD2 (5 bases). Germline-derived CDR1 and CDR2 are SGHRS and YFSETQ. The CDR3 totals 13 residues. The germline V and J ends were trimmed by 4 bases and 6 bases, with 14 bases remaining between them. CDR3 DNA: TGCGCCAGCAGCCCCGGGGTAGCATCCGAGCAGTACTTC. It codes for CASSPGVASEQYF.

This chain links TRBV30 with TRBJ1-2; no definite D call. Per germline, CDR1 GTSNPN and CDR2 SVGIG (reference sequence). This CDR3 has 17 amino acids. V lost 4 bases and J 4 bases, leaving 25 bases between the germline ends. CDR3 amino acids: CAWNYPTELRLVYGYTF. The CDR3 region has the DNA TGTGCCTGGAACTATCCCACGGAGTTGCGCCTAGTCTATGGCTACACCTTC.

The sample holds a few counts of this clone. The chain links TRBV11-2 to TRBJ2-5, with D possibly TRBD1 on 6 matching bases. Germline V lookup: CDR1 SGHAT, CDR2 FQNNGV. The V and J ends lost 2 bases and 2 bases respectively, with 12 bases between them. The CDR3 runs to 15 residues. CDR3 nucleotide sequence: TGTGCCAGCAGCTTATCGAGGGGGAGTCAAGAGACCCAGTACTTC. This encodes CASSLSRGSQETQYF. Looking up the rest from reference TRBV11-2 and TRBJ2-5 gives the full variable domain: EAGVAQSPRYKIIEKRQSVAFWCNPISGHATLYWYQQILGQGPKLLIQFQNNGVVDDSQLPKDRFSAERLKGVDSTLKIQPAKLEDSAVYLCASSLSRGSQETQYFGPGTRLLVL.

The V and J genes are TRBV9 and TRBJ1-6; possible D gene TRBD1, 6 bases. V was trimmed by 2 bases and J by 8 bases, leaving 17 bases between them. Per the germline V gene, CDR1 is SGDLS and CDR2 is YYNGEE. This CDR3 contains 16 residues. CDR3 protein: CASSVGGGREDSPLHF. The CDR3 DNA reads TGTGCCAGCAGCGTGGGAGGGGGTAGGGAGGATTCACCCCTCCACTTT.

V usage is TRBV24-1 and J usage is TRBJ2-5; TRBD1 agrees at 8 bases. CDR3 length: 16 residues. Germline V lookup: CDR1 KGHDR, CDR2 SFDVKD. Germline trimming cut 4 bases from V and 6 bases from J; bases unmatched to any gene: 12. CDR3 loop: CATSDPTGAERQTQYF. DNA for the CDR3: TGTGCCACCAGTGACCCGACAGGGGCGGAGAGGCAGACCCAGTACTTC.

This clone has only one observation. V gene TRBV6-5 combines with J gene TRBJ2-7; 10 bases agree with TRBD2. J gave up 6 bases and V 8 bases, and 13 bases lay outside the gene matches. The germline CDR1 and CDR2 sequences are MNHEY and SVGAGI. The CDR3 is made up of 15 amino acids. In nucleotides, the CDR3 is TGTGCCAGCTCTTTAAGCGGGAGGGCCCCCCTCGAGCAGTACTTC. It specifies CASSLSGRAPLEQYF.

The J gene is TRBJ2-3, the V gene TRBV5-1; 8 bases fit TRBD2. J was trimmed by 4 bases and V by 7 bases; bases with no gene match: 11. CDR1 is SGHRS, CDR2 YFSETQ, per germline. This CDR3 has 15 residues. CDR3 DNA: TGCGCCAGCTCGCCCCGGGGGGGAGCGGCAGATACGCAGTATTTT. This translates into CASSPRGGAADTQYF.